Below, 13 T cell receptor beta chains from the same sample are listed, as sequenced in a study of blood T cell repertoires in COVID-19. Produced via immunoSEQ multiplex PCR; TCRdb's table is partial and in-frame only. The repertoire holds some 200,000 clones, roughly 91% seen once, with 5% to 6.5% in the top ten. Sample: peripheral blood. All receptors derive from a man aged 35 to 55 with active or convalescent COVID-19.

This chain links TRBV7-2 with TRBJ1-4; D unclear. The V end lost 6 bases, the J end lost 8 bases, and 13 bases lay between the germline ends. The CDR3 length is 13 residues. In germline, CDR1 is SGHTA, CDR2 FQGNSA. Written as DNA, the CDR3 is TGTGCCAGCAGTCCTACGGTCAAAGAAAAACTGTTTTTT. This codes for CASSPTVKEKLFF.

The rearrangement joins TRBV18 to TRBJ1-3; the D is unclear. The germline V and J ends were trimmed by 1 base and 0 bases, with 19 bases remaining between them. The CDR3 runs to 19 residues. Germline assignment: CDR1 KGHSH and CDR2 LQKENI. For the CDR3, the DNA is TGTGCCAGCTCACCACTTCTCGGCGGCGGTTACCCCTCTGGAAACACCATATATTTT. Protein product: CASSPLLGGGYPSGNTIYF.

The rearrangement joins TRBV11-2 to TRBJ1-1, with unresolved D. Trimming pared 0 bases from V and 1 base from J, leaving 9 bases between. This CDR3 has 15 residues. Germline V gene data show CDR1 as SGHAT and CDR2 as FQNNGV. CDR3 protein: CASSLDRGWNTEAFF. The CDR3 DNA follows: TGTGCCAGCAGCTTAGATCGGGGATGGAACACTGAAGCTTTCTTT.

Notes on this clone: Other DNA sequences in the sample encode the same CDR3. The J gene is TRBJ2-1, the V gene TRBV6-5; a weak D match, TRBD2 (5 bases). The CDR3 runs 16 residues. The germline CDR1 and CDR2 sequences are MNHEY and SVGAGI. The V gene lost 0 bases and the J gene lost 0 bases, with 9 bases spanning the gap. DNA for the CDR3: TGTGCCAGCAGTTACTCGATCGGAGGCTCCTACAATGAGCAGTTCTTC. Translation gives CASSYSIGGSYNEQFF.

This chain connects TRBV28 to TRBJ1-4; a possible D gene is TRBD1 (6 bases). CDR3 length: 14 residues. V gave up 5 bases and J gave up 0 bases, with 7 bases separating them. Germline-derived CDR1 and CDR2 are MDHEN and SYDVKM. The CDR3 spells CASSQGSTNEKLFF. CDR3 coding DNA: TGTGCCAGCAGTCAGGGGTCAACTAATGAAAAACTGTTTTTT.

For the CDR3, the DNA is TGCGCCAGCAGCTTGGCCCAGGGGGCAGGCGAGACCCAGTACTTC. The encoded protein is CASSLAQGAGETQYF. This chain connects TRBV5-1 to TRBJ2-5; 8 bases fit TRBD1. Losses at the gene ends were 0 bases for V and 5 bases for J; bases not matched to a gene: 6. The CDR3 covers 15 residues. Germline V gene sequence: CDR1 SGHRS, CDR2 YFSETQ.

The chain uses TRBV5-1 and TRBJ2-5; TRBD1 matches 8 bases. CDR3 length: 15 residues. Trimming cost V 4 bases and J 4 bases; bases outside gene matches: 9. CDR1 is SGHRS and CDR2 is YFSETQ in the germline V gene. The CDR3 DNA follows: TGCGCCAGCAGCAGGGTGGACAGGGTCGCAGAGACCCAGTACTTC. Amino acids: CASSRVDRVAETQYF.

V and J are TRBV14 and TRBJ2-1, with TRBD1 identical over 10 bases. V was pared by 1 base and J by 5 bases, with 8 bases of the junction left unmatched. The CDR3 loop spans 17 amino acids. Germline V CDR1 and CDR2: SGHDN, FVKESK. The CDR3 region is CASSQVGQGRFDNEQFF. DNA of the CDR3: TGTGCCAGCAGCCAAGTGGGACAGGGGAGGTTCGACAATGAGCAGTTCTTC.

Only one count was recorded for this clone. The chain is built from TRBV6-6 and TRBJ1-4; D remains ambiguous. CDR3 length: 15 amino acids. CDR1 is MNHNY, CDR2 SVGAGI, per germline (reference sequence). V gave up 6 bases and J gave up 8 bases, with 19 bases separating them. In nucleotides, the CDR3 is TGTGCCAGCAGCGGTAGGCAAGCTTTGGAGGAAAAACTGTTTTTT. This sequence encodes CASSGRQALEEKLFF.

This clone was detected only once. V gene TRBV29-1 combines with J gene TRBJ1-4; 7 nucleotides line up with TRBD1. This CDR3 is built from 14 residues. Germline V lookup: CDR1 SQVTM, CDR2 ANQGSEA. After removal of 7 bases from V and 3 bases from J, the junction contained 8 bases not matched to a gene. The DNA for the CDR3 is TGCAGCGGGAGACAGGGTGTAGCTAATGAAAAACTGTTTTTT. This codes for CSGRQGVANEKLFF.

The J gene is TRBJ2-1, the V gene TRBV19, with TRBD2 matching over 10 bases. CDR1 and CDR2 from the germline V gene are LNHDA and SQIVND (reference sequence). V dropped 5 bases and J dropped 5; count of bases not matched to a gene: 12. This CDR3 contains 17 residues. CDR3 sequence: CASSALSGTSANNEQFF. The CDR3 coding sequence is TGTGCCAGTAGTGCCCTATCCGGGACTAGCGCTAACAATGAGCAGTTCTTC.

The chain joins TRBV24-1 to TRBJ2-3, with D maybe TRBD2 (5 bases). Germline V gene lookup returns CDR1 KGHDR and CDR2 SFDVKD. The CDR3 extends over 14 amino acids. Trimming left V 2 bases short and J 0 bases short, with 5 bases between. Here the CDR3 reads CATSDWTSTDTQYF. The DNA of the CDR3 is TGTGCCACCAGTGATTGGACTAGCACAGATACGCAGTATTTT.

The chain uses TRBV3-1 (or the pseudogene TRBV3-2) and TRBJ1-2; D ambiguous. Germline assignment: CDR1 LGHDT and CDR2 YNNKEL (reference sequence). V gave up 4 bases and J gave up 6 bases, with 12 bases separating them. This CDR3 comprises 13 residues. The CDR3 loop is CASSPTAGNGYTF. The CDR3 DNA follows: TGTGCCAGCAGCCCGACGGCGGGGAATGGCTACACCTTC.